The 27 T cell receptor beta chains below were found in one sample sequenced in a study of blood T cell repertoires in COVID-19. Produced via immunoSEQ multiplex PCR; TCRdb's table is partial and in-frame only. The table lists approximately 100,000 clones, 81% of them singletons. The sequencing input was peripheral blood. The receptors were gathered from a man between 60 and 75 years old with acute or convalescent COVID-19.

A single count supports this clone. The chain combines TRBV19 with TRBJ1-2, with TRBD1 matching 7 bases. The germline V gene has CDR1 LNHDA and CDR2 SQIVND (reference sequence). The CDR3 is made up of 14 amino acids. Trimming took 6 bases from V and 3 from J; bases not matched to a gene: 7. The CDR3, as DNA: TGTGCCAGTAGAACACTCGACAGGGACTATGGCTACACCTTC. Protein product: CASRTLDRDYGYTF. Filled out from reference TRBV19 and TRBJ1-2, the complete variable domain reads DGGITQSPKYLFRKEGQNVTLSCEQNLNHDAMYWYRQDPGQGLRLIYYSQIVNDFQKGDIAEGYSVSREKKESFPLTVTSAQKNPTAFYLCASRTLDRDYGYTFGSGTRLTVV.

This chain connects TRBV2 to TRBJ2-7; TRBD1 agrees at 11 bases. The germline CDR1 and CDR2 sequences are SNHLY and FYNNEI. This CDR3 spans 14 amino acids. V lost 7 bases to trimming and J lost 3 bases; unmatched junction nucleotides: 5. This CDR3 is CASNRDRGFYEQYF. The CDR3, as DNA: TGTGCCAGCAATCGGGACAGGGGGTTCTACGAGCAGTACTTC.

The count of this clone is one. J is TRBJ2-6 and V is TRBV19; 7 nucleotides agree with TRBD1. Germline-derived CDR1 and CDR2 are LNHDA and SQIVND (reference sequence). There are 15 residues in the CDR3. V lost 9 bases to trimming and J lost 2 bases; unmatched junction nucleotides: 7. CDR3 sequence (DNA): TGTGCCAGCGGGGTAACAGGGGCTGGGGCCAACGTCCTGACTTTC. Protein sequence: CASGVTGAGANVLTF.

The chain uses TRBV7-2 and TRBJ2-1; 14 bases line up with TRBD2. The CDR3 contains 15 residues. CDR1 is SGHTA and CDR2 is FQGNSA in the germline V gene. J gave up 10 bases and V 4 bases, and 6 bases lay outside the gene matches. As DNA, the CDR3 is TGTGCCAGCAGCTACCGACTAGCGGGGGGGCGCGAGCAGTTCTTC. Its translation: CASSYRLAGGREQFF.

This clone showed up just once. The CDR3 region has the DNA TGTGCCAGCAGTTTCAGGAGGGGGGGCTACGAGCAGTACTTC. Translated: CASSFRRGGYEQYF. V gene TRBV27 combines with J gene TRBJ2-7, with D possibly being TRBD2 (7 bases). CDR1 and CDR2 from the germline V gene are MNHEY and SMNVEV (reference sequence). The CDR3 contains 14 residues. Between the trimmed V and J ends, which lost 3 bases and 3 bases, there was a span of 12 bases.

There are a few counts of this clone. The CDR3 spells CASRPQAPPGVLTF. The CDR3 nucleotides read TGTGCCAGTAGACCACAGGCCCCCCCGGGCGTCCTGACTTTC. This rearrangement joins TRBV19 to TRBJ2-6; TRBD1 is a possible D gene (5 bases). The CDR3 has 14 amino acids. CDR1 and CDR2 from the germline V gene are LNHDA and SQIVND (reference sequence). V was cut by 6 bases and J by 12 bases, with 18 bases left in between.

The chain recombines TRBV12-3 or TRBV12-4 with TRBJ1-4; D is possibly TRBD1 (5 bases). This CDR3 comprises 13 residues. V was shortened by 2 bases and J by 5 bases, with 6 bases between the two germline ends. CDR3 DNA: TGTGCCAGCAGTTTAAACAGGAATGAAAAACTGTTTTTT. Translation gives CASSLNRNEKLFF.

V is TRBV7-2 and J is TRBJ1-1; 11 bases map to TRBD1. After removal of 3 bases from V and 11 bases from J, the junction contained 8 bases not matched to a gene. The CDR3 has 14 amino acids. Germline-derived CDR1 and CDR2 are SGHTA and FQGNSA. CDR3 coding DNA: TGTGCCAGCAGCTTGGCGGACAGGGGGCCCTATGCTTTCTTT. It encodes CASSLADRGPYAFF.

V usage is TRBV4-1 and J usage is TRBJ1-2; D is unresolved. The CDR3 extends over 15 amino acids. The ends were cut back, 0 bases at V and 3 bases at J, with 11 bases in the middle. Germline assignment: CDR1 MGHRA and CDR2 YSYEKL. In nucleotides, the CDR3 is TGCGCCAGCAGCCAAGATAAAGCGAGAGACTATGGCTACACCTTC. This translates into CASSQDKARDYGYTF.

In this sample, this clone turned up a few times. This chain links TRBV6-4 with TRBJ2-2; 7 bases line up with TRBD1. The CDR3 totals 16 residues. In germline, CDR1 is MRHNA, CDR2 SNTAGT. The V segment lost 3 bases and the J segment 3 bases; nucleotides outside the gene matches: 7. CDR3 coding DNA: TGTGCCAGCAGTGAAACCGGGACAGAATACACCGGGGAGCTGTTTTTT. The encoded protein is CASSETGTEYTGELFF.

The chain has TRBV11-2 and TRBJ2-7; 10 nucleotides agree with TRBD1. Germline-derived CDR1 and CDR2 are SGHAT and FQNNGV. After removal of 5 bases from V and 1 base from J, the junction contained 2 bases not matched to a gene. The CDR3 sequence is 14 residues long. CDR3 coding DNA: TGTGCCAGCAGCCCGGGACAGGGGTCCTACGAGCAGTACTTC. Protein product: CASSPGQGSYEQYF. The full variable domain, rest sourced from reference TRBV11-2 and TRBJ2-7, is EAGVAQSPRYKIIEKRQSVAFWCNPISGHATLYWYQQILGQGPKLLIQFQNNGVVDDSQLPKDRFSAERLKGVDSTLKIQPAKLEDSAVYLCASSPGQGSYEQYFGPGTRLTVT.

V and J are TRBV21-1 and TRBJ2-1; the DNA was not used to check the table's D call, TRBD2. TRBV21-1 is given as a pseudogene. The CDR3 consists of 17 residues. The CDR3 sequence: CASSLQDILGGSQEQFF. CDR3 sequence (DNA): TGTGCCAGCAGCCTACAGGACATTTTGGGGGGGAGCCAGGAGCAGTTCTTC.

V is TRBV30 and J is TRBJ2-7; 7 nucleotides agree with TRBD1. Germline CDR1 reads GTSNPN; CDR2 reads SVGIG (reference sequence). The CDR3 is 16 amino acids. Trimming removed 1 base from V and 3 bases from J; junction bases left unmatched: 12. The chain's CDR3 is CAWSALTRDRNYEQYF. The CDR3 DNA reads TGTGCCTGGAGTGCGTTAACCCGGGACAGAAACTACGAGCAGTACTTC.

The chain combines TRBV5-4 with TRBJ1-4, with 7 bases lining up with TRBD1. Trimming cost V 4 bases and J 5 bases; bases outside gene matches: 8. The CDR3 extends over 15 amino acids. Germline CDR1 SGHNT, CDR2 YYREEE (reference sequence). The CDR3 loop is CASSRAKTGNEKLFF. CDR3 nucleotides: TGTGCCAGCAGCCGCGCGAAGACAGGGAATGAAAAACTGTTTTTT.

V usage is TRBV10-2 and J usage is TRBJ2-3; 10 bases are a match to TRBD2. This CDR3 contains 16 residues. Germline CDR1 WSHSY, CDR2 SAAADI. V shed 6 bases and J 6 bases; nucleotides not matched to a gene: 12. As DNA, the CDR3 is TGCGCCAGCAGAGAGAGCGGGGGGGCCCCTGAGGATACGCAGTATTTT. Translation gives CASRESGGAPEDTQYF.

The rearrangement joins TRBV6-6 to TRBJ1-6; D may be TRBD1 (6 bases). The V end was cut by 5 bases, the J end by 3 bases, with 20 bases between. The CDR3 loop spans 18 amino acids. The germline CDR1 and CDR2 sequences are MNHNY and SVGAGI (reference sequence). CDR3 region: CASSRTRAGAFYNSPLHF. CDR3 nucleotide sequence: TGTGCCAGCAGTCGTACCAGGGCAGGGGCCTTCTATAATTCACCCCTCCACTTT.

This chain uses TRBV7-9 with TRBJ1-5; TRBD1 is a possible D gene (6 bases). V was cut by 7 bases and J by 4 bases, with 14 bases left in between. Per the germline V gene, CDR1 is SEHNR and CDR2 is FQNEAQ (reference sequence). CDR3 length equals 14 residues. CDR3 in DNA: TGTGCCAGCACCTTGGGGGGGCCTAATCAGCCCCAGCATTTT. The encoded protein is CASTLGGPNQPQHF.

The J gene is TRBJ2-5, the V gene TRBV12-5; 10 bases are a match to TRBD2. Germline-derived CDR1 and CDR2 are LGHNT and FRNRAP. Trimming cost V 3 bases and J 3 bases; bases outside gene matches: 1. This CDR3 spans 14 amino acids. The CDR3 DNA sequence: TGTGCTAGTGGTTTAGGACTAGCGGAAGAGACCCAGTACTTC. Its translation: CASGLGLAEETQYF.

This clone has only one observation. V gene TRBV7-2 combines with J gene TRBJ1-2; D ambiguous. Germline V gene sequence: CDR1 SGHTA, CDR2 FQGNSA. The CDR3 is 14 amino acids. V was cut by 2 bases and J by 10 bases, with 17 bases left in between. Written as DNA, the CDR3 is TGTGCCAGCAGCTTATTTAGGGTCCCGGGAACCTACACCTTC. Translating gives CASSLFRVPGTYTF.

V and J are TRBV4-3 and TRBJ1-5; D unresolved. Germline CDR1 is LGHNA and CDR2 is YSLEER. V lost 0 bases, J lost 0 bases, and 15 bases lay in between. CDR3 length: 18 amino acids. The CDR3 loop reads CASSQDIGQDYSNQPQHF. DNA of the CDR3: TGCGCCAGCAGCCAAGATATCGGCCAGGATTATAGCAATCAGCCCCAGCATTTT.

The chain carries TRBV27 and TRBJ1-5; 9 positions agree with TRBD1. Germline V CDR1 and CDR2: MNHEY, SMNVEV (reference sequence). Trimming cost V 6 bases and J 4 bases; bases outside gene matches: 4. The CDR3 runs 14 residues. The CDR3, as DNA: TGTGCCAGCAGGGGGACAGGGCCAAATCAGCCCCAGCATTTT. It yields the protein CASRGTGPNQPQHF.

This clone came up a few times. The V and J genes are TRBV29-1 and TRBJ2-7; the D gene is possibly TRBD2 (5 bases). Germline V gene data show CDR1 as SQVTM and CDR2 as ANQGSEA. The CDR3 has 15 residues. V was clipped by 4 bases and J by 6 bases, with 22 bases between them. CDR3 in DNA: TGCAGCGTTGCAAGGACCTGGGCGGGTTTTAGCGAGCAGTACTTC. Amino acid sequence: CSVARTWAGFSEQYF.

The chain couples TRBV30 to TRBJ1-5; a possible D gene is TRBD1 (6 bases). The germline gives CDR1 GTSNPN, CDR2 SVGIG (reference sequence). V gave up 5 bases and J gave up 3 bases, with 11 bases separating them. The CDR3 length is 13 residues. CDR3 nucleotides: TGTGCCTGGGGGGGGCAGTCCAATCAGCCCCAGCATTTT. As protein: CAWGGQSNQPQHF.

This clone occurred once. This chain uses TRBV7-6 with TRBJ2-1, with 8 bases matching TRBD1. Germline V CDR1 and CDR2: SGHVS, FNYEAQ. The CDR3 spans 16 residues. V gave up 5 bases and J gave up 5 bases; unmatched junction bases: 11. This CDR3 reads CASSLRPGQADNEQFF. In DNA form, the CDR3 reads TGTGCCAGCAGCCTCCGACCGGGACAGGCCGACAATGAGCAGTTCTTC.

Here the CDR3 reads CASRTSGSYTQYF. CDR3 coding DNA: TGTGCCAGTAGGACTAGCGGGTCTTATACGCAGTATTTT. V and J are TRBV19 and TRBJ2-3; 10 nucleotides agree with TRBD2. The CDR3 runs to 13 residues. J lost 7 bases, V lost 6 bases, and 4 bases had no gene match. Per germline, CDR1 LNHDA and CDR2 SQIVND (reference sequence). The variable domain in full, with the rest retrieved from reference TRBV19 and TRBJ2-3, is DGGITQSPKYLFRKEGQNVTLSCEQNLNHDAMYWYRQDPGQGLRLIYYSQIVNDFQKGDIAEGYSVSREKKESFPLTVTSAQKNPTAFYLCASRTSGSYTQYFGPGTRLTVL.

To note about this clone: The sample contains more than one DNA sequence encoding this CDR3. The chain is built from TRBV24-1 and TRBJ2-3, with D maybe TRBD2 (6 bases). The CDR3 runs 14 residues. Trimming removed 4 bases from V and 0 bases from J, with 7 bases in between. Germline CDR1 KGHDR, CDR2 SFDVKD. In DNA form, the CDR3 reads TGTGCCACCAGTGAGCGGGACAGCACAGATACGCAGTATTTT. Its translation: CATSERDSTDTQYF.

The gene calls are TRBV19 and TRBJ1-1, with D perhaps matching TRBD1 (6 bases). This CDR3 is 15 amino acids long. Trimming took 2 bases from V and 0 from J, leaving 10 bases between them. Looked up from germline, CDR1 is LNHDA and CDR2 is SQIVND (reference sequence). This chain's CDR3 is CASSILAGVNTEAFF. CDR3 nucleotides: TGTGCCAGTAGTATACTCGCAGGGGTGAACACTGAAGCTTTCTTT.